Given below is one TCR beta chain in context. Its antigen is still unknown. These data belong to a study of PD-1 blockade in classical Hodgkin lymphoma. Clones were sequenced by immunoSEQ multiplex PCR, and TCRdb holds only the in-frame ones, with some missing. The sample records over 14,000 clones, 90% to 95% being singletons. Described time point: newly diagnosed, previously untreated cHL patient sample. Through magnetic negative selection, CD8+ T cells were separated from PBMCs that had been thawed. Newly diagnosed classical Hodgkin lymphoma PBMCs, still untreated, provided the comparison samples. This CDR3 spans 15 amino acids. Trimming removed 2 bases from V and 3 bases from J, with 13 bases in between. Germline V gives CDR1 SGHVS, CDR2 FNYEAQ. General study results and limits: Reported baseline diversity: healthy donors highest, relapsed/refractory patients lowest. Still unresolved is the cause of the repertoire differences, which may be disease activity or prior therapy.

The genes are TRBV7-6 and TRBJ1-2; a weak D match, TRBD1 (5 bases). The source material was CD8+ T cells from blood. The clonotype comes from a human donor with classical Hodgkin lymphoma. CDR3 coding DNA: TGTGCCAGCAGCTTAACCCCGGGGCAGTACTATGGCTACACCTTC. Its protein product is CASSLTPGQYYGYTF.